These 28 T cell receptor beta chains share one sample of origin, sequenced in a study of CD8+ T cells in alopecia areata. Reverse transcribed after extraction, RNA yielded cDNA as the sequencing template. Measured with immunoSEQ multiplex PCR; TCRdb has only the in-frame clones, and not every one. Here the sample spans about 210,000 clones, about three fifths being singletons. Treatment specified: oral pan-JAK inhibitor, 5-10 mg twice daily. The sequencing here drew on CD4+ T cells sorted from blood, taken at week 4, from a patient treated with tofacitinib. These receptors were obtained from a human donor with alopecia areata.

The chain links TRBV10-3 to TRBJ2-1; D is unclear. V lost 2 bases and J 6 bases, leaving 14 bases between the germline ends. CDR3 length: 15 residues. Germline loops: CDR1 ENHRY, CDR2 SYGVKD. CDR3 residues: CAISEPRSAGNEQFF. Written as DNA, the CDR3 is TGTGCCATCAGTGAGCCCCGCTCGGCCGGCAATGAGCAGTTCTTC.

The rearrangement uses TRBV6-5 and TRBJ2-2; a possible D gene is TRBD2 (6 bases). The CDR3 covers 16 residues. Trimming took off 2 bases at V and 6 bases at J, with 16 bases between the two ends. Germline CDR1 is MNHEY and CDR2 is SVGAGI. CDR3 nucleotide sequence: TGTGCCAGCAGTTACGTCAGACTCCCTAGCGCCGGGGAGCTGTTTTTT. Translating gives CASSYVRLPSAGELFF.

The CDR3 protein is CASSIDSPGEKLFF. The CDR3 bases are TGCGCCAGCAGCATTGACTCCCCTGGGGAAAAACTGTTTTTT. The chain links TRBV5-1 to TRBJ1-4; D unclear. Trimming cost V 4 bases and J 8 bases, with 15 bases left between them. CDR1 and CDR2 from the germline V gene are SGHRS and YFSETQ. There are 14 residues in the CDR3.

The rearrangement uses TRBV2 and TRBJ1-2; unclear D gene. CDR3 length equals 14 residues. V lost 7 bases and J 4 bases, leaving 16 bases between the germline ends. CDR1 and CDR2 (germline): SNHLY, FYNNEI. CDR3 sequence (DNA): TGTGCCAGCAAGGCGGACCCCTTGGGCTATGGCTACACCTTC. This gives the protein CASKADPLGYGYTF.

The CDR3 sequence: CAISPGGLAKNIQYF. The CDR3 bases are TGTGCCATCAGTCCCGGGGGTTTAGCCAAAAACATTCAGTACTTC. The chain employs TRBV10-3 and TRBJ2-4; D is perhaps TRBD2 (6 bases). The germline V and J ends were trimmed by 5 bases and 0 bases, with 11 bases remaining between them. Germline V CDR1 and CDR2: ENHRY, SYGVKD. This CDR3 is built from 15 residues.

This clone was detected a few times. The chain employs TRBV2 and TRBJ1-1, with TRBD1 as a possible D gene (6 bases). Germline V gene data show CDR1 as SNHLY and CDR2 as FYNNEI. The CDR3 runs 14 residues. The V end was cut by 3 bases, the J end by 5 bases, with 13 bases between. Written as DNA, the CDR3 is TGTGCCAGCAGTGACGCTGCAGGGGTAACTGAAGCTTTCTTT. It specifies CASSDAAGVTEAFF.

This clone occurred a few times. The chain couples TRBV30 to TRBJ1-1; D remains unclear. V lost 3 bases and J 5 bases, leaving 7 bases between the germline ends. The germline V gene has CDR1 GTSNPN and CDR2 SVGIG (reference sequence). The CDR3 spans 11 residues. The CDR3 sequence: CAWRWRTEAFF. In DNA, the CDR3 is TGTGCCTGGAGGTGGAGGACTGAAGCTTTCTTT.

This clone has more than one count but fewer than ten. The chain couples TRBV30 to TRBJ2-1; TRBD2 is a possible D gene (6 bases). Trimming pared 6 bases from V and 1 base from J, leaving 13 bases between. CDR1 and CDR2 (germline): GTSNPN, SVGIG (reference sequence). This CDR3 has 14 amino acids. CDR3 nucleotides: TGTGCCTGTACGGAGGGTCGATCCTACAATGAGCAGTTCTTC. Its translation: CACTEGRSYNEQFF.

The V and J genes are TRBV5-1 and TRBJ1-2; D gene unclear. The CDR3 has 12 residues. CDR1 is SGHRS, CDR2 YFSETQ, per germline. V shed 3 bases and J shed 8 bases, with 11 bases lying between them. This CDR3 is CASSSTLDGYTF. CDR3 bases: TGCGCCAGCAGCTCTACACTGGACGGCTACACCTTC.

Concerning this clone: Within the sample, other DNA sequences also encode this same CDR3. The rearrangement joins TRBV30 to TRBJ1-2, with D maybe TRBD1 (5 bases). V lost 2 bases, J lost 4 bases, and 11 bases lay in between. The CDR3 is made up of 13 amino acids. CDR1 GTSNPN and CDR2 SVGIG come from the germline V gene (reference sequence). The chain's CDR3 is CAWSLRTGYGYTF. The CDR3 DNA reads as TGTGCCTGGAGTCTGCGAACAGGCTATGGCTACACCTTC.

The V call is TRBV5-1, the J call TRBJ1-6, with TRBD1 as a possible D gene (6 bases). Germline V gene sequence: CDR1 SGHRS, CDR2 YFSETQ. This CDR3 is 15 amino acids long. Trimming stripped 4 bases from V and 5 bases from J, with 13 bases between. The CDR3 DNA reads as TGCGCCAGCAGCGCCCGGACAGCTAATAATTCACCCCTCCACTTT. Translating gives CASSARTANNSPLHF.

The chain has TRBV6-5 and TRBJ2-7, with 9 bases aligning to TRBD1. Germline V gene data show CDR1 as MNHEY and CDR2 as SVGAGI. The CDR3 length is 16 residues. With 4 bases clipped from V and 4 bases from J, the junction kept 11 bases outside the gene matches. CDR3 nucleotides: TGTGCCAGCAGTTCCGATAGCCGGGACAGGGCTTACGAGCAGTACTTC. As protein: CASSSDSRDRAYEQYF.

The V gene is TRBV11-2, the J gene TRBJ2-1, with D perhaps TRBD2 (6 bases). Per germline, CDR1 SGHAT and CDR2 FQNNGV. The CDR3 is 15 residues long. The V end was cut by 5 bases, the J end by 5 bases, with 16 bases between. The CDR3 DNA reads as TGTGCCAGCAGCCGCAGGAGGGTGGGTGACAATGAGCAGTTCTTC. It codes for CASSRRRVGDNEQFF. Based on the CDR3 plus reference TRBV11-2 and TRBJ2-1, the full variable domain is EAGVAQSPRYKIIEKRQSVAFWCNPISGHATLYWYQQILGQGPKLLIQFQNNGVVDDSQLPKDRFSAERLKGVDSTLKIQPAKLEDSAVYLCASSRRRVGDNEQFFGPGTRLTVL.

This chain connects TRBV30 to TRBJ1-2, with D perhaps matching TRBD1 (5 bases). The V end was cut by 6 bases, the J end by 4 bases, with 9 bases between. The CDR3 contains 11 residues. Germline lookup yields CDR1 GTSNPN and CDR2 SVGIG (reference sequence). The CDR3 DNA sequence: TGTGCCTGTGGGGGTTCCTATGGCTACACCTTC. Residues: CACGGSYGYTF.

The chain employs TRBV30 and TRBJ2-3; tentatively, D is TRBD2 (6 bases). From germline, CDR1 is GTSNPN and CDR2 SVGIG (reference sequence). The germline V and J ends were trimmed by 1 base and 1 base, with 24 bases remaining between them. This CDR3 comprises 19 residues. The CDR3 sequence is CAWSARTVFAPGGTDTQYF. The CDR3 bases are TGTGCCTGGAGTGCCCGGACCGTATTCGCGCCGGGGGGCACAGATACGCAGTATTTT.

This clone has a handful of counts. The chain is built from TRBV29-1 and TRBJ1-2; TRBD1 is a possible D gene (6 bases). V lost 1 base, J lost 6 bases, and 9 bases lay in between. CDR1 SQVTM and CDR2 ANQGSEA come from the germline V gene. The CDR3 covers 12 residues. Here the CDR3 reads CSVEGSGDGYTF. As DNA, the CDR3 is TGCAGCGTTGAAGGGTCAGGGGATGGCTACACCTTC.

This clone was seen a few times. The chain links TRBV28 to TRBJ2-3; D remains unclear. Trimming removed 6 bases at V and 2 bases at J, with 12 bases between. This CDR3 is 14 amino acids long. The germline V gene has CDR1 MDHEN and CDR2 SYDVKM. CDR3 nucleotides: TGTGCCAGCAGCCCCCCGGTTAACACAGATACGCAGTATTTT. It specifies CASSPPVNTDTQYF.

CDR3 sequence (DNA): TGTGCCAGCAGCTCCAGGGGGTACGAGCAGTACTTC. Translating gives CASSSRGYEQYF. The V call is TRBV7-8, the J call TRBJ2-7; TRBD1 matches 7 bases. The CDR3 is 12 amino acids. CDR1 and CDR2 from the germline V gene are SGHVS and FQNEAQ. V dropped 4 bases and J dropped 4; count of bases not matched to a gene: 1.

The CDR3 DNA is TGTGCCGGTGCCAGGGAAAGCAATCAGCCCCAGCATTTT. Protein product: CAGARESNQPQHF. The chain carries TRBV6-6 and TRBJ1-5; D possibly corresponds to TRBD1 (5 bases). This CDR3 is 13 amino acids long. Germline V gene data show CDR1 as MNHNY and CDR2 as SVGAGI (reference sequence). Trimming shortened V by 11 bases and J by 1 base, and 12 bases separated the two germline ends.

The gene calls are TRBV4-3 and TRBJ2-1; weak D call: TRBD1 (5 bases). The CDR3 is 12 residues long. V dropped 4 bases and J dropped 10 bases, with 11 bases sitting between them. CDR1 is LGHNA, CDR2 YSLEER, per germline. The chain's CDR3 is CASSLRKGEQFF. The CDR3 DNA is TGCGCCAGCAGCCTAAGAAAGGGGGAGCAGTTCTTC.

The rearrangement uses TRBV2 and TRBJ2-6; the D gene could be TRBD1 or TRBD2 (5 bases each). The V end lost 8 bases, the J end lost 0 bases, and 14 bases lay between the germline ends. CDR1 is SNHLY, CDR2 FYNNEI, per germline. This CDR3 is built from 16 residues. The DNA for the CDR3 is TGTGCCAGCTCGAGGGGCATTAACTCTGGGGCCAACGTCCTGACTTTC. Translation gives CASSRGINSGANVLTF.

This clone was found once. Here the CDR3 reads CASSQDTVAYGYTF. The CDR3 nucleotides are TGCGCCAGCAGCCAAGATACAGTCGCCTATGGCTACACCTTC. The gene calls are TRBV4-3 and TRBJ1-2; D not resolved. The CDR3 spans 14 residues. CDR1 and CDR2 (germline): LGHNA, YSLEER. Trimming took 0 bases from V and 4 from J, leaving 9 bases between them.

The V gene is TRBV27, the J gene TRBJ2-3; D gene unclear. Trimming took off 5 bases at V and 2 bases at J, with 8 bases between the two ends. CDR3 length: 13 residues. The germline V gene encodes CDR1 MNHEY and CDR2 SMNVEV (reference sequence). CDR3 residues: CASSRSYTDTQYF. In DNA form, the CDR3 reads TGTGCCAGCAGTAGGTCTTACACAGATACGCAGTATTTT.

A note on this clone: The junction differs from germline at one of its ends, possibly a read error. The chain joins TRBV18 to TRBJ2-7, with no clear D. This CDR3 is built from 12 residues. Germline assignment: CDR1 KGHSH and CDR2 LQKENI. CDR3 sequence: CASSAGLSDEHF. CDR3 nucleotides: TGTGCCAGCTCAGCAGGCCTCTCGGACGAGCACTTC. Looking up the rest from reference TRBV18 and TRBJ2-7 gives the full variable domain: NAGVMQNPRHLVRRRGQEARLRCSPMKGHSHVYWYRQLPEEGLKFMVYLQKENIIDESGMPKERFSAEFPKEGPSILRIQQVVRGDSAAYFCASSAGLSDEHFGPGTRLTVT.

This clone appeared a few times. CDR3 nucleotides: TGTGCCAGCAGTCCAAAGGGGGGCAGACACACTGAAGCTTTCTTT. Amino acid sequence: CASSPKGGRHTEAFF. V and J are TRBV7-2 and TRBJ1-1; possible D gene TRBD1, 6 bases. Germline V CDR1 and CDR2: SGHTA, FQGNSA. V shed 6 bases and J shed 3 bases, with 17 bases lying between them. This CDR3 is built from 15 residues.

This clone has only a few counts. The gene calls are TRBV7-3 and TRBJ2-3; 13 bases are shared with TRBD2. Germline assignment: CDR1 SGHTA and CDR2 FQGTGA. This CDR3 comprises 15 residues. J was trimmed by 5 bases and V by 4 bases; bases with no gene match: 3. CDR3 protein: CASSSGLAGVDTQYF. The CDR3 DNA reads TGTGCCAGCAGCTCCGGACTAGCGGGGGTAGATACGCAGTATTTT.

The V call is TRBV29-1, the J call TRBJ2-1, with 9 bases aligning to TRBD2. This CDR3 comprises 13 residues. Germline V lookup: CDR1 SQVTM, CDR2 ANQGSEA. V trimming: 5 bases; J trimming: 6 bases; junction bases outside the gene matches: 5. CDR3: CSVSGTSFNEQFF. CDR3 in DNA: TGCAGCGTTTCCGGGACTAGCTTCAATGAGCAGTTCTTC.

The chain links TRBV18 to TRBJ2-7, with D perhaps TRBD2 (6 bases). This CDR3 contains 14 residues. V was clipped by 6 bases and J by 0 bases, with 12 bases between them. Germline loops: CDR1 KGHSH, CDR2 LQKENI. The chain's CDR3 is CASSAGGYSYEQYF. The CDR3 DNA reads as TGTGCCAGCTCGGCTGGGGGGTACTCCTACGAGCAGTACTTC.